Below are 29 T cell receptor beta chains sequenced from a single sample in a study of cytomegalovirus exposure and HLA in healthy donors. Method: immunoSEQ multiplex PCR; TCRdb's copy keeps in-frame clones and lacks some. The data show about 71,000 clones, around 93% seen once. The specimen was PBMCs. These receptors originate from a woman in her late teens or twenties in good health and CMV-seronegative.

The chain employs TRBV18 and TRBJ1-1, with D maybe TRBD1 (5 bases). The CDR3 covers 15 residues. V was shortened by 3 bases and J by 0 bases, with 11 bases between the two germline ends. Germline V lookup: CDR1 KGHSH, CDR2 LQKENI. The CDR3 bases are TGTGCCAGCTCACCCCTAGGGGTTATGAACACTGAAGCTTTCTTT. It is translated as CASSPLGVMNTEAFF.

The CDR3 loop is CASSVRQVGNEKLFF. The DNA for the CDR3 is TGTGCCAGCAGCGTCCGACAGGTGGGGAATGAAAAACTGTTTTTT. The chain joins TRBV7-9 to TRBJ1-4; weak D call: TRBD1 (6 bases). The CDR3 sequence is 15 residues long. Germline CDR1 SEHNR, CDR2 FQNEAQ (reference sequence). The V end lost 5 bases, the J end lost 5 bases, and 15 bases lay between the germline ends. The variable domain in full, completed from reference TRBV7-9 and TRBJ1-4, reads DTGVSQNPRHKITKRGQNVTFRCDPISEHNRLYWYRQTLGQGPEFLTYFQNEAQLEKSRLLSDRFSAERPKGSFSTLEIQRTEQGDSAMYLCASSVRQVGNEKLFFGSGTQLSVL.

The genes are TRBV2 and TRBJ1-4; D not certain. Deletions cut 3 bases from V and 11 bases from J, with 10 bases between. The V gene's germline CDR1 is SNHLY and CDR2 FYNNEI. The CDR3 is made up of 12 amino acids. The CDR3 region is CASSDEGPKLFF. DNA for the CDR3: TGTGCCAGCAGTGATGAGGGTCCCAAACTGTTTTTT. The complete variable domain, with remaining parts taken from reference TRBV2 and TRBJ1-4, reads EPEVTQTPSHQVTQMGQEVILRCVPISNHLYFYWYRQILGQKVEFLVSFYNNEISEKSEIFDDQFSVERPDGSNFTLKIRSTKLEDSAMYFCASSDEGPKLFFGSGTQLSVL.

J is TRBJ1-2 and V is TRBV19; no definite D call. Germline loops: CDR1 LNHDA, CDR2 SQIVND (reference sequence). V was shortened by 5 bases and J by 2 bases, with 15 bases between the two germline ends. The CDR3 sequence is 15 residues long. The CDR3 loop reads CASSLGVGRNYGYTF. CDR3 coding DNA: TGTGCCAGTAGTTTAGGAGTGGGCCGAAACTATGGCTACACCTTC.

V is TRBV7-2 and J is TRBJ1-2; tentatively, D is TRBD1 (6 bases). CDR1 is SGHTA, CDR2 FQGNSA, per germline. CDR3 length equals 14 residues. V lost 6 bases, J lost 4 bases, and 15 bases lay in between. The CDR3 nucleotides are TGTGCCAGCAGACGCGACAGGTGGACCTATGGCTACACCTTC. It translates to CASRRDRWTYGYTF.

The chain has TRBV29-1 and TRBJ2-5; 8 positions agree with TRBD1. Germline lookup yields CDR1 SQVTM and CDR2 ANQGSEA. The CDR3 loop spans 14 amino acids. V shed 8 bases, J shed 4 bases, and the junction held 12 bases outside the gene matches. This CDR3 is CSSSGTGGGETQYF. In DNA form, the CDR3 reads TGCAGCTCATCCGGGACAGGAGGAGGAGAGACCCAGTACTTC.

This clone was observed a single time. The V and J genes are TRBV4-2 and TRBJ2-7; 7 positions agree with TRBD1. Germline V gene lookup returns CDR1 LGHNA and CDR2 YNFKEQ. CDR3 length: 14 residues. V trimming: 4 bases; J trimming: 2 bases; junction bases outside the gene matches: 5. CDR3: CASSLGQETYEQYF. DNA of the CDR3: TGTGCCAGCAGCCTTGGACAGGAAACCTACGAGCAGTACTTC.

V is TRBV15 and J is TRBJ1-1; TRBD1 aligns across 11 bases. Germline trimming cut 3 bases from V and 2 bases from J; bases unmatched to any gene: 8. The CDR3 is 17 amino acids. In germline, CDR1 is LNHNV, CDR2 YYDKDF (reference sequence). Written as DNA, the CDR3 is TGTGCCACCAGCAGTTGGACAGGGGGCGTTTCTAACACTGAAGCTTTCTTT. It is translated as CATSSWTGGVSNTEAFF. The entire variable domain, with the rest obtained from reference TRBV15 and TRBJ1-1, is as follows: DAMVIQNPRYQVTQFGKPVTLSCSQTLNHNVMYWYQQKSSQAPKLLFHYYDKDFNNEADTPDNFQSRRPNTSFCFLDIRSPGLGDTAMYLCATSSWTGGVSNTEAFFGQGTRLTVV.

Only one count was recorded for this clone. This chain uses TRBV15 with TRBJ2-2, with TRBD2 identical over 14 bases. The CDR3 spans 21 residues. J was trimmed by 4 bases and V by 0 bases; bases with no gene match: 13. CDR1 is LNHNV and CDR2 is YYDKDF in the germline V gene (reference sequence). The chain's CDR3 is CATSRDSRDRGLAGVTGELFF. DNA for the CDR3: TGTGCCACCAGCAGAGACAGCCGGGACAGGGGACTAGCGGGAGTCACCGGGGAGCTGTTTTTT. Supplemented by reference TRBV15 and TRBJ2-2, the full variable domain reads DAMVIQNPRYQVTQFGKPVTLSCSQTLNHNVMYWYQQKSSQAPKLLFHYYDKDFNNEADTPDNFQSRRPNTSFCFLDIRSPGLGDTAMYLCATSRDSRDRGLAGVTGELFFGEGSRLTVL.

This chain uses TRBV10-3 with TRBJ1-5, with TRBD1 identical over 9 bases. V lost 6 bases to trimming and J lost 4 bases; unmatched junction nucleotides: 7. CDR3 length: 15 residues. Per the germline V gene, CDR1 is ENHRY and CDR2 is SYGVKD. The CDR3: CAIRSGTGSNQPQHF. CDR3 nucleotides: TGTGCCATCAGGTCCGGGACAGGGTCGAATCAGCCCCAGCATTTT.

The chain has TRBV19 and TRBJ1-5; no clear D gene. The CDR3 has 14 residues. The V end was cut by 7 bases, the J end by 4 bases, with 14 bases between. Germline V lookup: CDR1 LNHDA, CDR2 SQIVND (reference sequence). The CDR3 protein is CASTPRDVNQPQHF. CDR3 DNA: TGTGCCAGTACCCCCCGGGATGTTAATCAGCCCCAGCATTTT. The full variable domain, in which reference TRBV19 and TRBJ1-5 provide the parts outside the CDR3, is DGGITQSPKYLFRKEGQNVTLSCEQNLNHDAMYWYRQDPGQGLRLIYYSQIVNDFQKGDIAEGYSVSREKKESFPLTVTSAQKNPTAFYLCASTPRDVNQPQHFGDGTRLSIL.

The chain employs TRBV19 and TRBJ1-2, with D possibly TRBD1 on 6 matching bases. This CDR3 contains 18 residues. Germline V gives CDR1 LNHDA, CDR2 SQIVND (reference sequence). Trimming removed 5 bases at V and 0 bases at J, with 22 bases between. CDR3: CASSSYRVLHQTNYGYTF. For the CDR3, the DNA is TGTGCCAGTAGTTCTTACAGGGTACTGCATCAGACTAACTATGGCTACACCTTC.

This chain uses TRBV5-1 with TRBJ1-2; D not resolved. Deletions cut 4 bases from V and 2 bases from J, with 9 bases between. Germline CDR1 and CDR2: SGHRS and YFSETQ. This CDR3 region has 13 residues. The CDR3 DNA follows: TGCGCCAGCAGCGATTACAACAACTATGGCTACACCTTC. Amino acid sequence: CASSDYNNYGYTF. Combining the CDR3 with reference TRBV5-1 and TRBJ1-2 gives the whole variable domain KAGVTQTPRYLIKTRGQQVTLSCSPISGHRSVSWYQQTPGQGLQFLFEYFSETQRNKGNFPGRFSGRQFSNSRSEMNVSTLELGDSALYLCASSDYNNYGYTFGSGTRLTVV.

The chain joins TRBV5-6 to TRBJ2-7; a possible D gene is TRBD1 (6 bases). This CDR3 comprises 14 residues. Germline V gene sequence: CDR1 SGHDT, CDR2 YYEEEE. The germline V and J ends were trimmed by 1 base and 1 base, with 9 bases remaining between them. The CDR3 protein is CASSLTGTSYEQYF. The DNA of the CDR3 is TGTGCCAGCAGCTTGACAGGGACATCCTACGAGCAGTACTTC.

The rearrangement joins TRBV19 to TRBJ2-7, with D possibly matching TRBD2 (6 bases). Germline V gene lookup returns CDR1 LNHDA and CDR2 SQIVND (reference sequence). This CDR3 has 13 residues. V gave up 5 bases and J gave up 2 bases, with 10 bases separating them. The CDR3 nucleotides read TGTGCCAGTAGTGAGCGGGCCACCTACGAGCAGTACTTC. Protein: CASSERATYEQYF.

In nucleotides, the CDR3 is TGTGCCAGCAGTTCCCACCTACGACTAGCGGGGGTGGGGCAAGAGACCCAGTACTTC. Protein sequence: CASSSHLRLAGVGQETQYF. The J gene is TRBJ2-5, the V gene TRBV28; TRBD2 matches at 12 bases. The V segment lost 4 bases and the J segment 2 bases; nucleotides outside the gene matches: 14. CDR1 is MDHEN and CDR2 is SYDVKM in the germline V gene. CDR3 length: 19 amino acids.

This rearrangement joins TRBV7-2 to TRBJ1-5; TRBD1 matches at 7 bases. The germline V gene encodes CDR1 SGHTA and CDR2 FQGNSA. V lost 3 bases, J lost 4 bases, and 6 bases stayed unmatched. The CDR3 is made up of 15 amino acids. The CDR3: CASSFQGVSNQPQHF. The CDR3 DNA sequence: TGTGCCAGCAGCTTTCAGGGGGTTAGTAATCAGCCCCAGCATTTT.

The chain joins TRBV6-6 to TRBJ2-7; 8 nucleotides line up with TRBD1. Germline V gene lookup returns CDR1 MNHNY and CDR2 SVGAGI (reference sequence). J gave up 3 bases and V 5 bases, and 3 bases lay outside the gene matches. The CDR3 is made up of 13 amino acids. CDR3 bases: TGTGCCAGCAGTCCAGGGGGCCTCTACGAGCAGTACTTC. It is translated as CASSPGGLYEQYF.

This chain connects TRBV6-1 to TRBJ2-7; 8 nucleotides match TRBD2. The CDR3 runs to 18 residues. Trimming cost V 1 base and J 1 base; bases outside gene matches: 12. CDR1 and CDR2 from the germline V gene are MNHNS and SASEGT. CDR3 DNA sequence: TGTGCCAGCAGTGAAGAAGCGGGACTAGGGGCGAGGTCCTACGAGCAGTACTTC. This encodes CASSEEAGLGARSYEQYF.

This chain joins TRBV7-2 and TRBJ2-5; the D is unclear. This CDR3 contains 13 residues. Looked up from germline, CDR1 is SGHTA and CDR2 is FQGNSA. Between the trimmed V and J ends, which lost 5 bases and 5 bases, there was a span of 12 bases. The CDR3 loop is CASSQRVTETQYF. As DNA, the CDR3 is TGTGCCAGCAGCCAAAGAGTTACGGAGACCCAGTACTTC.

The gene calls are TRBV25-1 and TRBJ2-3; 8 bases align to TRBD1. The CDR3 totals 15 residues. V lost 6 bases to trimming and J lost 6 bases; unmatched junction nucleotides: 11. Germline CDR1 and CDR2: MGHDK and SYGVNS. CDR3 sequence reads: CASSRADRDDDTQYF. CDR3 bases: TGTGCCAGCAGCCGGGCGGACAGGGACGATGATACGCAGTATTTT.

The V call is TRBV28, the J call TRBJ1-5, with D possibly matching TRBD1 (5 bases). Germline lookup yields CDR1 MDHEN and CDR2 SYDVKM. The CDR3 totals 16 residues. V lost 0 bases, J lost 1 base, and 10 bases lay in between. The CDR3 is CASSLWDIGSNQPQHF. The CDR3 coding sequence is TGTGCCAGCAGTTTATGGGACATTGGAAGCAATCAGCCCCAGCATTTT.

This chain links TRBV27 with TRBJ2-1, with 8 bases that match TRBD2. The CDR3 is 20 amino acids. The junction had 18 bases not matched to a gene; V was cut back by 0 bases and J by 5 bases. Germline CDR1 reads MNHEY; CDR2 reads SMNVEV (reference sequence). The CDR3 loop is CASSLSVPSGSDGTNNEQFF. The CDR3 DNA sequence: TGTGCCAGCAGTTTATCCGTTCCTAGCGGGTCGGATGGGACCAACAATGAGCAGTTCTTC.

CDR3 nucleotides: TGTGCCAGCAGCTTTAGACAGGACCTTTACAATGAGCAGTTCTTC. This translates into CASSFRQDLYNEQFF. The chain carries TRBV7-9 and TRBJ2-1; TRBD1 is a possible D gene (6 bases). The germline gives CDR1 SEHNR, CDR2 FQNEAQ (reference sequence). V gave up 3 bases and J gave up 4 bases, with 13 bases separating them. The CDR3 contains 15 residues.

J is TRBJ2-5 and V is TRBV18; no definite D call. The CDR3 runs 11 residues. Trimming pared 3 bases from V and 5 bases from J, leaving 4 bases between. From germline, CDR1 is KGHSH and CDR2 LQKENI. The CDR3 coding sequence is TGTGCCAGCTCACCCGGGGAGACCCAGTACTTC. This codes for CASSPGETQYF.

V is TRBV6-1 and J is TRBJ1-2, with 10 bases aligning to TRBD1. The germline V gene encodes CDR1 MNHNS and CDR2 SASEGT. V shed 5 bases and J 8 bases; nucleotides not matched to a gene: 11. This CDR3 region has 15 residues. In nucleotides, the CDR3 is TGTGCCAGCAGTAACACCGGGACAGGGGATCGCGGCTACACCTTC. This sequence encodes CASSNTGTGDRGYTF.

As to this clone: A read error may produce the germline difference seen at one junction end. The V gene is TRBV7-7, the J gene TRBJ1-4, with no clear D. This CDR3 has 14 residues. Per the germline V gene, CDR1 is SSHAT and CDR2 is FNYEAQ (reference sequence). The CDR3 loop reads CASSPGNSNEKLFF. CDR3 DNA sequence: TGTGCTAGCAGCCCGGGGAACAGTAATGAAAAACTGTTTTTT.

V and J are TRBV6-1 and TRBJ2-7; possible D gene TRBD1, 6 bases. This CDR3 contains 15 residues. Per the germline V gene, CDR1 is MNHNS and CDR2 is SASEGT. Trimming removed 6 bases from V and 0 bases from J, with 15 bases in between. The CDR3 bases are TGTGCCAGCAGCTTAGGACAGAGAAGCTCCTACGAGCAGTACTTC. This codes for CASSLGQRSSYEQYF.

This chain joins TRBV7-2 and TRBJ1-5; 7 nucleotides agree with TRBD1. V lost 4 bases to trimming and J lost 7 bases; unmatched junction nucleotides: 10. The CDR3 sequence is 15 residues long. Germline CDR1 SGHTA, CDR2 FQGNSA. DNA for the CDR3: TGTGCCAGCAGCTCGCAAGGGGGCGCGGAGCAGCCCCAGCATTTT. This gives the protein CASSSQGGAEQPQHF. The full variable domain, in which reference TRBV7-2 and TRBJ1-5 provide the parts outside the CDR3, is GAGVSQSPSNKVTEKGKDVELRCDPISGHTALYWYRQSLGQGLEFLIYFQGNSAPDKSGLPSDRFSAERTGGSVSTLTIQRTQQEDSAVYLCASSSQGGAEQPQHFGDGTRLSIL.